These 4 T cell receptor beta chains originate from one sample sequenced in a study of blood T cell repertoires in COVID-19 (dated by TCRdb to about 2020). Libraries were built with the immunoSEQ multiplex PCR assay. Entries here come from immuneACCESS through TCRdb and include only in-frame sequences with V and J called. Some clones fail to appear in such tables; in the studies checked, an unresolved V gene covers under half of the shortfall, and the cause of the remainder is unknown. The sample table contains 200,000 to 300,000 clones; only one count was recorded for approximately 90% of them. The top ten clonotypes cover about 2.5% of the sample. Sequenced: PBMCs or T cells enriched from blood (not recorded which). All receptors come from a woman aged 40-49 years with acute COVID-19.

This clone was observed a single time. This chain joins TRBV21-1 and TRBJ2-7; TRBD2 is taken as the D call from the table, unchecked against the DNA. TRBV21-1 corresponds to a pseudogene. The CDR3 runs to 17 residues. The CDR3 loop is CASSSGHLAGGAYEQYV. The CDR3, as DNA: TGTGCCAGCTCTTCGGGACACCTAGCGGGAGGCGCCTACGAGCAGTACGTC.

V and J are TRBV7-2 and TRBJ1-2; D might be TRBD1 (5 bases). Germline CDR1 reads SGHTA; CDR2 reads FQGNSA. The CDR3 consists of 14 residues. V was shortened by 3 bases and J by 4 bases, with 12 bases between the two germline ends. The DNA for the CDR3 is TGTGCCAGCAGCTTCGCGGGACTAGGCTATGGCTACACCTTC. Encoded protein: CASSFAGLGYGYTF.

The chain recombines TRBV7-2 with TRBJ2-1, with TRBD1 matching over 7 bases. Germline V gene data show CDR1 as SGHTA and CDR2 as FQGNSA. The CDR3 extends over 15 amino acids. The J segment lost 6 bases and the V segment lost 0 bases, leaving 5 bases of the junction unmatched. CDR3 protein: CASSLAVGQLNEQFF. The DNA for the CDR3 is TGTGCCAGCAGCTTAGCGGTGGGACAGCTCAATGAGCAGTTCTTC.

The genes are TRBV19 and TRBJ1-2; 10 positions agree with TRBD1. Germline CDR1 reads LNHDA; CDR2 reads SQIVND (reference sequence). V was clipped by 8 bases and J by 4 bases; unmatched bases: 4. The CDR3 sequence is 13 residues long. CDR3 residues: CASLGTGAYGYTF. Here the CDR3 DNA reads TGTGCCAGTCTCGGGACAGGGGCCTATGGCTACACCTTC.